The 25 T cell receptor beta chains below come from one sample, sequenced in a study of blood T cell repertoires in COVID-19. The repertoire was sequenced with immunoSEQ multiplex PCR; TCRdb's copy has only in-frame clones and lacks some. Of more than 150,000 clones listed, around 91% are singletons. Sequencing was done on a sample of peripheral blood. Receptor source: a woman aged 40 to 50 with acute or convalescent COVID-19.

The chain is built from TRBV19 and TRBJ2-7, with no clear D. This CDR3 is 13 amino acids long. V was shortened by 5 bases and J by 2 bases, with 10 bases between the two germline ends. CDR1 LNHDA and CDR2 SQIVND come from the germline V gene (reference sequence). CDR3 nucleotide sequence: TGTGCCAGTAGTGAGACTCCAACCTACGAGCAGTACTTC. It is translated as CASSETPTYEQYF.

This clone occurred once. This chain joins TRBV12-3 or TRBV12-4 and TRBJ1-1, with a tentative D call TRBD1 (5 bases). There are 13 residues in the CDR3. V was clipped by 0 bases and J by 4 bases, with 6 bases between them. The CDR3 reads CASSLAGATEAFF. The DNA for the CDR3 is TGTGCCAGCAGTTTAGCAGGGGCCACTGAAGCTTTCTTT.

V usage is TRBV7-6 and J usage is TRBJ2-7, with a tentative D call TRBD2 (6 bases). Trimming removed 0 bases from V and 2 bases from J, with 20 bases in between. Germline CDR1 and CDR2: SGHVS and FNYEAQ. The CDR3 spans 18 residues. CDR3 sequence: CASSLALRGASVPYEQYF. The CDR3 DNA reads as TGTGCCAGCAGCTTAGCGCTGAGAGGGGCTAGCGTACCCTACGAGCAGTACTTC.

V gene TRBV27 combines with J gene TRBJ2-1; 10 bases line up with TRBD2. Per the germline V gene, CDR1 is MNHEY and CDR2 is SMNVEV (reference sequence). The V and J ends lost 4 bases and 5 bases, in that order; junction bases with no gene match: 8. The CDR3 is made up of 16 amino acids. CDR3 nucleotides: TGTGCCAGCAGTTCCGCTCGGACTAGCGGCGACAATGAGCAGTTCTTC. Its translation: CASSSARTSGDNEQFF.

This chain connects TRBV7-2 to TRBJ2-7, with TRBD1 matching 10 bases. Germline lookup yields CDR1 SGHTA and CDR2 FQGNSA. V dropped 5 bases and J dropped 6; count of bases not matched to a gene: 10. CDR3 length: 15 amino acids. The CDR3 spells CASSQDRGLRSEQYF. CDR3 nucleotide sequence: TGTGCCAGCAGCCAAGACAGGGGGCTGAGATCCGAGCAGTACTTC.

The rearrangement uses TRBV3-1 (or the pseudogene TRBV3-2) and TRBJ2-1, with 9 bases identical to TRBD2. The V gene's germline CDR1 is LGHDT and CDR2 YNNKEL (reference sequence). With 3 bases clipped from V and 12 bases from J, the junction kept 9 bases outside the gene matches. The CDR3 sequence is 14 residues long. CDR3 residues: CASSHRLADALQFF. The CDR3, as DNA: TGTGCCAGCAGCCATAGACTAGCGGACGCTTTGCAGTTCTTC.

The rearrangement uses TRBV3-1 (or the pseudogene TRBV3-2) and TRBJ1-6; D perhaps matches TRBD1 (5 bases). CDR3 size: 14 residues. CDR1 and CDR2 from the germline V gene are LGHDT and YNNKEL (reference sequence). The ends were cut back, 2 bases at V and 8 bases at J, with 10 bases in the middle. CDR3 in amino acids: CASSQKWGDSPLHF. The CDR3 DNA reads as TGTGCCAGCAGCCAAAAGTGGGGCGATTCACCCCTCCACTTT.

The chain carries TRBV11-3 and TRBJ2-7, with 11 positions matching TRBD2. The trim removed 2 bases at V and 6 bases at J, leaving 6 bases unmatched. The germline gives CDR1 SGHNT, CDR2 YENEEA. There are 15 residues in the CDR3. The DNA for the CDR3 is TGTGCCAGCAGCTTACTCCTAGCGGGAGGTGGCGAGCAGTACTTC. Protein sequence: CASSLLLAGGGEQYF.

In DNA, the CDR3 is TGTGCCAGCAGCCAGGTAGCGGGAGGAATCGAGACCCAGTACTTC. Translation gives CASSQVAGGIETQYF. The rearrangement uses TRBV4-2 and TRBJ2-5; 10 bases line up with TRBD2. Germline CDR1 LGHNA, CDR2 YNFKEQ. The CDR3 is 15 residues long. V trimming: 3 bases; J trimming: 5 bases; junction bases outside the gene matches: 6.

V is TRBV30 and J is TRBJ1-6; D remains unclear. There are 15 residues in the CDR3. Trimming pared 3 bases from V and 0 bases from J, leaving 9 bases between. Germline V lookup: CDR1 GTSNPN, CDR2 SVGIG (reference sequence). The CDR3 bases are TGTGCCTGGAGGTCGATCAGCTCCTATAATTCACCCCTCCACTTT. Its protein product is CAWRSISSYNSPLHF.

A single count supports this clone. This rearrangement joins TRBV6-5 to TRBJ1-1; the D is unclear. Germline CDR1 reads MNHEY; CDR2 reads SVGAGI. The V gene lost 8 bases and the J gene lost 2 bases, with 9 bases spanning the gap. The CDR3 sequence is 12 residues long. The CDR3 is CASLWSNTEAFF. DNA for the CDR3: TGTGCCAGCCTCTGGAGTAACACTGAAGCTTTCTTT.

The chain employs TRBV28 and TRBJ2-7; the match to TRBD1 covers 10 bases. The germline gives CDR1 MDHEN, CDR2 SYDVKM. The V segment lost 6 bases and the J segment 4 bases; nucleotides outside the gene matches: 6. The CDR3 totals 14 residues. The CDR3, as DNA: TGTGCCAGCAGGAGACAGGGGGCGGCGTACGAGCAGTACTTC. It is translated as CASRRQGAAYEQYF.

The genes are TRBV6-6 and TRBJ2-7; 9 nucleotides line up with TRBD1. The junction had 3 bases not matched to a gene; V was cut back by 0 bases and J by 3 bases. The CDR3 spans 15 residues. In germline, CDR1 is MNHNY, CDR2 SVGAGI (reference sequence). The CDR3 spells CASSYSPGQGYEQYF. Written as DNA, the CDR3 is TGTGCCAGCAGTTACTCTCCGGGACAGGGCTACGAGCAGTACTTC.

The CDR3 loop is CASSRRILAGASSTDTQYF. For the CDR3, the DNA is TGTGCCAGCAGCCGGAGAATACTAGCGGGGGCTTCTAGCACAGATACGCAGTATTTT. V usage is TRBV9 and J usage is TRBJ2-3; 11 bases are a match to TRBD2. CDR1 SGDLS and CDR2 YYNGEE come from the germline V gene. This CDR3 spans 19 amino acids. V shed 4 bases, J shed 0 bases, and the junction held 13 bases outside the gene matches.

This clone was detected only a few times. The V gene is TRBV30, the J gene TRBJ1-6; 10 nucleotides line up with TRBD1. V lost 2 bases and J lost 7; bases outside the gene matches: 5. CDR3 length: 15 residues. Germline CDR1 GTSNPN, CDR2 SVGIG (reference sequence). The CDR3 DNA reads TGTGCCTGGAGTCGGGACAGGGGATCAAATTCACCCCTCCACTTT. This encodes CAWSRDRGSNSPLHF.

The CDR3 region has the DNA TGTGCCAGTAGTATAGGACTATCCAATGAGCAGTTCTTC. Translating gives CASSIGLSNEQFF. V usage is TRBV19 and J usage is TRBJ2-1; tentative D call: TRBD2 (5 bases). Trimming pared 1 base from V and 6 bases from J, leaving 7 bases between. Germline lookup yields CDR1 LNHDA and CDR2 SQIVND (reference sequence). This CDR3 is built from 13 residues.

This chain joins TRBV9 and TRBJ1-5; D uncertain. V lost 4 bases and J 1 base, leaving 12 bases between the germline ends. Germline CDR1 and CDR2: SGDLS and YYNGEE. The CDR3 has 15 residues. The CDR3 bases are TGTGCCAGCAGCTCCAGCTTCGGGAGCAATCAGCCCCAGCATTTT. This encodes CASSSSFGSNQPQHF.

This chain joins TRBV13 and TRBJ2-1, with D perhaps matching TRBD1 (6 bases). The CDR3 contains 18 residues. Trimming removed 1 base at V and 2 bases at J, with 18 bases between. Germline CDR1 is PRHDT and CDR2 is FYEKMQ (reference sequence). The CDR3 here is CASSLESGGRGTYNEQFF. In DNA, the CDR3 is TGTGCCAGCAGCTTAGAGTCTGGGGGCCGCGGAACCTACAATGAGCAGTTCTTC.

The chain uses TRBV7-9 and TRBJ2-1, with 8 bases aligning to TRBD1. This CDR3 is 16 amino acids long. The J segment lost 2 bases and the V segment lost 4 bases, leaving 7 bases of the junction unmatched. Germline CDR1 and CDR2: SEHNR and FQNEAQ (reference sequence). The CDR3 loop is CASSYPGQVPYNEQFF. The CDR3 coding sequence is TGTGCCAGCAGCTACCCGGGACAGGTCCCCTACAATGAGCAGTTCTTC.

The J gene is TRBJ2-1, the V gene TRBV5-4; TRBD2 might be the D (6 bases). V was pared by 1 base and J by 3 bases, with 11 bases between. CDR1 is SGHNT, CDR2 YYREEE, per germline (reference sequence). The CDR3 contains 15 residues. CDR3: CASSLMGGGYNEQFF. The DNA for the CDR3 is TGTGCCAGCAGCTTGATGGGGGGAGGCTACAATGAGCAGTTCTTC. Supplemented by reference TRBV5-4 and TRBJ2-1, the full variable domain reads ETGVTQSPTHLIKTRGQQVTLRCSSQSGHNTVSWYQQALGQGPQFIFQYYREEENGRGNFPPRFSGLQFPNYSSELNVNALELDDSALYLCASSLMGGGYNEQFFGPGTRLTVL.

This rearrangement joins TRBV30 to TRBJ2-3, with D uncertain. The CDR3 spans 13 residues. V gave up 2 bases and J gave up 0 bases, with 6 bases separating them. The germline gives CDR1 GTSNPN, CDR2 SVGIG (reference sequence). DNA for the CDR3: TGTGCCTGGAGTCAGACTAGCACAGATACGCAGTATTTT. Translating it yields CAWSQTSTDTQYF.

Note on this clone: Other nucleotide sequences from this sample produce the same CDR3. The gene calls are TRBV28 and TRBJ1-2, with D uncertain. V was pared by 3 bases and J by 5 bases, with 7 bases between. This CDR3 spans 12 amino acids. The germline V gene has CDR1 MDHEN and CDR2 SYDVKM. CDR3 region: CASSFSSYGYTF. CDR3 sequence (DNA): TGTGCCAGCAGTTTTTCTTCGTATGGCTACACCTTC.

This clone occurred a few times. This chain connects TRBV19 to TRBJ1-6; D gene ambiguous. The CDR3 totals 12 residues. V shed 8 bases and J shed 12 bases, with 14 bases lying between them. Germline V CDR1 and CDR2: LNHDA, SQIVND (reference sequence). The CDR3 DNA follows: TGTGCCAGTCGGACTCTTGAGGGACCCCTCCACTTT. This gives the protein CASRTLEGPLHF.

V usage is TRBV12-3 or TRBV12-4 and J usage is TRBJ2-5; 10 bases are a match to TRBD2. The CDR3 loop spans 13 amino acids. With 6 bases clipped from V and 2 bases from J, the junction kept 0 bases outside the gene matches. In DNA form, the CDR3 reads TGTGCCAGCAGGGGACTAGCGCAAGAGACCCAGTACTTC. Protein sequence: CASRGLAQETQYF.

This chain links TRBV7-7 with TRBJ1-2; 9 bases map to TRBD1. V dropped 4 bases and J dropped 8; count of bases not matched to a gene: 14. Germline values: CDR1 SSHAT, CDR2 FNYEAQ (reference sequence). CDR3 size: 16 residues. For the CDR3, the DNA is TGTGCCAGCAGCTCGTTTACAGGGGGCACGGGTCGAGGCTACACCTTC. It translates to CASSSFTGGTGRGYTF.